This TCR beta chain comes out of a study of metastatic and nonmetastatic thyroid tumors. TCRdb reprocessed the PCR reads via MiXCR. The repertoire holds roughly 25,000 clones, with 15% as singletons. Ten or more counts support this clone. Germline-derived CDR1 and CDR2 are SGHRS and YFSETQ. V lost 1 base, J lost 4 bases, and 9 bases lay in between. This CDR3 is built from 13 residues. No treatment had been given to any patient before thyroid surgery. The V and J genes are TRBV5-1 and TRBJ2-7, with D unclear. The sequence was collected from a female donor with papillary thyroid cancer or a benign thyroid nodule (not recorded which). Some clones in this sample may be carry-over from other donors' samples. Sequencing input: blood. CDR3 DNA sequence: TGCGCCAGCAGCTTGCCAGGAATATACGAGCAGTACTTC. Residues: CASSLPGIYEQYF. The whole variable domain, remainder taken from reference TRBV5-1 and TRBJ2-7, is KAGVTQTPRYLIKTRGQQVTLSCSPISGHRSVSWYQQTPGQGLQFLFEYFSETQRNKGNFPGRFSGRQFSNSRSEMNVSTLELGDSALYLCASSLPGIYEQYFGPGTRLTVT.